The 2 T cell receptor beta chains in this list originate from one sample, sequenced in a study of T cell responses to AZD1222 COVID-19 vaccine. Produced via immunoSEQ multiplex PCR; TCRdb's table is partial and in-frame only. Here the sample spans roughly 200,000 clones, around nine tenths being singletons. The sequences come from peripheral blood, collected on day 0 of AZD1222 vaccination. The receptor set was obtained from an adult in good health.

The chain is built from TRBV7-9 and TRBJ1-4; D is perhaps TRBD1 (5 bases). The CDR3 runs 13 residues. V shed 8 bases and J shed 8 bases, with 15 bases lying between them. Per germline, CDR1 SEHNR and CDR2 FQNEAQ (reference sequence). CDR3 amino acids: CASRRGSGEKLFF. In nucleotides, the CDR3 is TGTGCCAGCCGACGGGGCTCGGGGGAAAAACTGTTTTTT.

The count of this clone is one. The CDR3 coding sequence is TGCGCCAGCCGCGAATCGAACACTGAAGCTTTCTTT. Protein: CASRESNTEAFF. The rearrangement joins TRBV5-1 to TRBJ1-1; D unclear. CDR3 size: 12 residues. Germline lookup yields CDR1 SGHRS and CDR2 YFSETQ. Trimming removed 7 bases at V and 1 base at J, with 8 bases between.